The clone carrying this T cell receptor (beta chain) was counted a few times. This CDR3 contains 16 residues. Germline V gives CDR1 ENHRY, CDR2 SYGVKD. With V trimmed by 4 bases and J by 1 base, 4 bases remained unmatched. These data belong to a study of blood T cell repertoires in COVID-19. Study details: The samples span acute and convalescent COVID-19 from the United States, Italy and Spain. Sample material is recorded as cDNA or gDNA derived from T cells, B-cell-depleted T cells, or PBMCs.

Per the original data handling: By means of reference gene primer amplification, nucleated cell counts were estimated. Assay used: immunoSEQ multiplex PCR; TCRdb lists only in-frame clones, some missing. That table is the source of V, J and clone size, and D and trimming were worked out from the DNA. Altogether roughly 240,000 clones are present, 75% to 85% being singletons, with the ten largest covering around 2.4%. This clonotype was sampled from a man aged 40-49 years who had recovered from COVID-19. The sample comprised peripheral blood. This chain joins TRBV10-3 and TRBJ2-2, with TRBD2 matching 9 bases. CDR3 nucleotides: TGTGCCATCAGTGGCGGGAGGGACCTGAACACCGGGGAGCTGTTTTTT. The encoded protein is CAISGGRDLNTGELFF.